A single sample gave rise to the 4 T cell receptor beta chains below, sequenced in a study of beta chain features in type 1 diabetes. All of the isolated RNA was reverse transcribed, so expressed TCRB transcripts were sequenced. This table comes from immunoSEQ multiplex PCR, and its TCRdb copy is limited to in-frame clones, with some not included. The sample holds tens of thousands of clones; around a third are singletons and the top ten take approximately 0.45%. The specimen was stem cell memory CD4+ T cells from blood. All receptors derive from a woman in her late teens or twenties in good health.

This clone came up a few times. V gene TRBV29-1 combines with J gene TRBJ1-5, with TRBD1 as a possible D gene (6 bases). The germline V and J ends were trimmed by 5 bases and 7 bases, with 15 bases remaining between them. The CDR3 covers 13 residues. Germline V CDR1 and CDR2: SQVTM, ANQGSEA. For the CDR3, the DNA is TGCAGCGTTCTTGTGGTTAGGGGGCAGCCCCAGCATTTT. Protein sequence: CSVLVVRGQPQHF.

This sequence joins TRBV30 and TRBJ2-7; TRBD1 agrees at 8 bases. V dropped 2 bases and J dropped 5; count of bases not matched to a gene: 5. The CDR3 runs 13 residues. Germline lookup yields CDR1 GTSNPN and CDR2 SVGIG (reference sequence). As DNA, the CDR3 is TGTGCCTGGAGTCCTGACAGGGGAGACGAGCAGTACTTC. Translated, it gives CAWSPDRGDEQYF.

The chain uses TRBV6-6 and TRBJ2-2, with D possibly matching TRBD2 (6 bases). The length of the CDR3 is 13 residues. CDR1 and CDR2 (germline): MNHNY, SVGAGI (reference sequence). V lost 7 bases, J lost 4 bases, and 10 bases lay in between. CDR3 in amino acids: CASMRLGTGELFF. CDR3 bases: TGTGCCAGCATGAGACTAGGCACCGGGGAGCTGTTTTTT.

This clone has only a few counts. This sequence joins TRBV18 and TRBJ1-1; tentative D call: TRBD1 (6 bases). CDR1 KGHSH and CDR2 LQKENI come from the germline V gene. The CDR3 has 14 residues. Trimming removed 5 bases from V and 6 bases from J, with 16 bases in between. The CDR3 protein is CASSASQGVSEAFF. In DNA, the CDR3 is TGTGCCAGCTCAGCTTCACAGGGAGTCTCTGAAGCTTTCTTT.